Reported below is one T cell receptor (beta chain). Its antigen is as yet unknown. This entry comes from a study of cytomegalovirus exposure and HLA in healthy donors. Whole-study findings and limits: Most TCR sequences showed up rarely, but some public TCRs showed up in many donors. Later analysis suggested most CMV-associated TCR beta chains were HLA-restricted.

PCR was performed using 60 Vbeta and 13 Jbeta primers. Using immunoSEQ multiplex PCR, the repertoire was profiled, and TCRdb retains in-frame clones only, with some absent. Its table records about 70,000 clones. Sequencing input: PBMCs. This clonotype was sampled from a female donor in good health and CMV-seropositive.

DNA of the CDR3: TGTGCCAGCAGCGTAGGGGGGGGAAATCAGCCCCAGCATTTT. The encoded protein is CASSVGGGNQPQHF. V usage is TRBV9 and J usage is TRBJ1-5, with a weak D call TRBD1 (5 bases). CDR1 and CDR2 (germline): SGDLS, YYNGEE. V lost 0 bases and J lost 4, with 8 bases in between. This CDR3 is built from 14 residues.